This entry lists 27 T cell receptor beta chains sequenced from one sample in a study of cytomegalovirus exposure and HLA in healthy donors (dated by TCRdb to the late 2010s). To prepare the library, the immunoSEQ multiplex PCR assay was applied. A mixture of 60 forward primers for TCR Vbeta segments and 13 reverse primers for TCR Jbeta segments was used in the multiplex PCR. The table was pulled from immuneACCESS by TCRdb, which kept in-frame rearrangements only. Such tables lose some clones; where checked, under half of the loss comes from unresolved V genes, and the rest has no known cause. This sample comprises 95,000 to 150,000 clones, 75% to 85% of them detected only once. The ten biggest clones cover about 10% of the sample. The specimen was PBMCs. The receptor set was obtained from a female donor in good health and CMV-seropositive.

This rearrangement joins TRBV7-2 to TRBJ1-5; 8 bases fit TRBD1. This CDR3 region has 14 residues. From germline, CDR1 is SGHTA and CDR2 FQGNSA. The ends lost 5 bases at V and 3 bases at J; junction bases unmatched: 3. DNA for the CDR3: TGTGCCAGCAGCGTGGACAGGGCCAATCAGCCCCAGCATTTT. Residues: CASSVDRANQPQHF.

This rearrangement joins TRBV5-1 to TRBJ1-1, with a tentative D call TRBD1 (5 bases). This CDR3 has 14 residues. From germline, CDR1 is SGHRS and CDR2 YFSETQ. V lost 3 bases and J 4 bases, leaving 13 bases between the germline ends. CDR3 coding DNA: TGCGCCAGCAGCTCCGGGACTGGGGCCACTGAAGCTTTCTTT. Protein product: CASSSGTGATEAFF.

The chain employs TRBV5-4 and TRBJ2-3; 11 bases map to TRBD2. Germline V gives CDR1 SGHNT, CDR2 YYREEE (reference sequence). Unmatched junction bases numbered 7, after V lost 4 bases and J lost 6 bases. CDR3 length: 15 residues. This chain's CDR3 is CASSLSGGAADTQYF. CDR3 bases: TGTGCCAGCAGCCTTAGCGGGGGGGCCGCCGATACGCAGTATTTT.

V usage is TRBV19 and J usage is TRBJ1-5; 7 positions match TRBD1. The ends lost 1 base at V and 2 bases at J; junction bases unmatched: 8. The CDR3 runs 17 residues. Germline V gene sequence: CDR1 LNHDA, CDR2 SQIVND (reference sequence). CDR3 coding DNA: TGTGCCAGTAGTATAGGCCAGGGGGTTAGAGGCAATCAGCCCCAGCATTTT. Translation: CASSIGQGVRGNQPQHF.

This rearrangement joins TRBV2 to TRBJ2-4, with 9 bases aligning to TRBD1. Per the germline V gene, CDR1 is SNHLY and CDR2 is FYNNEI. The CDR3 is 15 amino acids. The ends lost 7 bases at V and 8 bases at J; junction bases unmatched: 12. CDR3 in amino acids: CASTTEGQGGDIQYF. The CDR3 coding sequence is TGTGCCAGCACGACCGAGGGACAGGGAGGGGACATTCAGTACTTC.

V gene TRBV30 combines with J gene TRBJ2-5; 8 nucleotides line up with TRBD1. CDR3 length equals 13 residues. Germline V gene lookup returns CDR1 GTSNPN and CDR2 SVGIG (reference sequence). The ends lost 0 bases at V and 9 bases at J; junction bases unmatched: 6. The DNA for the CDR3 is TGTGCCTGGAGTGTACGGGACAGGCCTGCCCAGTACTTC. Translated: CAWSVRDRPAQYF.

This clone was counted only a few times. The chain employs TRBV9 and TRBJ2-5; maybe TRBD1 (5 bases). The J call may be incorrect, as the DNA end agrees better with TRBJ2-7. CDR1 is SGDLS, CDR2 YYNGEE, per germline. The length of the CDR3 is 15 residues. The DNA of the CDR3 is TGTGCCAGCAGCGCCGCATGGGGCACAGCCTACGAGCAGTACTTC. Translation gives CASSAAWGTAYEQYF.

The chain is built from TRBV19 and TRBJ2-6; 10 nucleotides align to TRBD1. CDR3 length: 19 residues. Trimming took 4 bases from V and 2 from J; bases not matched to a gene: 11. Looked up from germline, CDR1 is LNHDA and CDR2 is SQIVND (reference sequence). CDR3 DNA: TGTGCCAGTAGTAGGGGGACAGGGGAACTTGGCACTGGGGCCAACGTCCTGACTTTC. Translation gives CASSRGTGELGTGANVLTF.

The J gene is TRBJ2-1, the V gene TRBV5-1; a possible D gene is TRBD1 (6 bases). CDR3 size: 12 residues. V lost 2 bases, J lost 10 bases, and 10 bases lay in between. Germline-derived CDR1 and CDR2 are SGHRS and YFSETQ. DNA for the CDR3: TGCGCCAGCAGCTTTGGGGGCTGGGAGCAGTTCTTC. Protein sequence: CASSFGGWEQFF.

The rearrangement links TRBV10-2 to TRBJ1-1, with D perhaps TRBD1 (6 bases). Germline CDR1 and CDR2: WSHSY and SAAADI. The V gene lost 3 bases and the J gene lost 1 base, with 12 bases spanning the gap. The CDR3 is made up of 15 amino acids. CDR3 sequence: CASSDVTGSNTEAFF. CDR3 in DNA: TGCGCCAGCAGTGATGTCACAGGGTCGAACACTGAAGCTTTCTTT.

The J gene is TRBJ1-3, the V gene TRBV2; unclear D gene. Between the trimmed V and J ends, which lost 4 bases and 0 bases, there was a span of 10 bases. The germline gives CDR1 SNHLY, CDR2 FYNNEI. The CDR3 runs to 15 residues. The DNA of the CDR3 is TGTGCCAGCAGTGGACTGCTTCTCTCTGGAAACACCATATATTTT. Encoded protein: CASSGLLLSGNTIYF.

J is TRBJ1-3 and V is TRBV2, with D perhaps TRBD1 (5 bases). V was trimmed by 5 bases and J by 8 bases, leaving 16 bases between them. CDR3 size: 14 residues. Germline-derived CDR1 and CDR2 are SNHLY and FYNNEI. The CDR3 loop reads CASSTRVGMDTIYF. The CDR3 DNA reads TGTGCCAGCAGTACCAGGGTGGGGATGGACACCATATATTTT.

J is TRBJ2-1 and V is TRBV5-1; 11 nucleotides line up with TRBD2. The V segment lost 4 bases and the J segment 8 bases; nucleotides outside the gene matches: 8. The germline V gene encodes CDR1 SGHRS and CDR2 YFSETQ. The CDR3 totals 15 residues. Here the CDR3 DNA reads TGCGCCAGCAGCACCGCTAGCGGGGGGTCGGATGAGCAGTTCTTC. Translation gives CASSTASGGSDEQFF.

The chain recombines TRBV19 with TRBJ1-3, with a weak D call TRBD1 (5 bases). V lost 5 bases and J lost 4, with 9 bases in between. The CDR3 has 13 amino acids. Germline-derived CDR1 and CDR2 are LNHDA and SQIVND (reference sequence). This CDR3 is CASSQWTGNTIYF. CDR3 sequence (DNA): TGTGCCAGTAGTCAATGGACAGGAAACACCATATATTTT.

As regards this clone: The same CDR3 is also encoded by other DNA sequences in this sample. The chain combines TRBV5-1 with TRBJ1-3; D is uncertain. In germline, CDR1 is SGHRS, CDR2 YFSETQ. The V end lost 0 bases, the J end lost 1 base, and 8 bases lay between the germline ends. The CDR3 covers 15 residues. CDR3 nucleotide sequence: TGCGCCAGCAGCTTGGCTGGAGATTCTGGAAACACCATATATTTT. This codes for CASSLAGDSGNTIYF.

V gene TRBV7-3 combines with J gene TRBJ2-7; 12 positions agree with TRBD2. From germline, CDR1 is SGHTA and CDR2 FQGTGA. The CDR3 length is 16 residues. V trimming: 4 bases; J trimming: 0 bases; junction bases outside the gene matches: 4. The chain's CDR3 is CASSSPGLAGSYEQYF. DNA for the CDR3: TGTGCCAGCAGCTCTCCGGGACTAGCGGGCTCCTACGAGCAGTACTTC.

This rearrangement joins TRBV7-3 to TRBJ2-6, with D possibly being TRBD1 (5 bases). Germline CDR1 SGHTA, CDR2 FQGTGA. CDR3 length: 16 amino acids. The V end was cut by 5 bases, the J end by 0 bases, with 11 bases between. The CDR3 coding sequence is TGTGCCAGCAGCCGCGACAGATTCTCTGGGGCCAACGTCCTGACTTTC. Translated, it gives CASSRDRFSGANVLTF.

The chain couples TRBV5-6 to TRBJ2-3; TRBD2 matches at 10 bases. Trimming removed 3 bases from V and 4 bases from J; junction bases left unmatched: 8. The CDR3 extends over 16 amino acids. Germline CDR1 SGHDT, CDR2 YYEEEE. DNA for the CDR3: TGTGCCAGCAGCTCAGAGCGGGGGGGCATGCCAGATACGCAGTATTTT. This codes for CASSSERGGMPDTQYF. The entire variable domain, with the rest obtained from reference TRBV5-6 and TRBJ2-3, is as follows: DAGVTQSPTHLIKTRGQQVTLRCSPKSGHDTVSWYQQALGQGPQFIFQYYEEEERQRGNFPDRFSGHQFPNYSSELNVNALLLGDSALYLCASSSERGGMPDTQYFGPGTRLTVL.

This clone was counted a few times. This sequence joins TRBV4-1 and TRBJ2-5, with 7 nucleotides matching TRBD1. The CDR3 length is 16 residues. Germline-derived CDR1 and CDR2 are MGHRA and YSYEKL. V was pared by 5 bases and J by 1 base, with 10 bases of the junction left unmatched. CDR3 bases: TGCGCCAGCAGCGCCCAAGCGACAGGGTTCCAAGAGACCCAGTACTTC. It specifies CASSAQATGFQETQYF.

This clone was picked up a small number of times. The rearrangement joins TRBV7-2 to TRBJ2-7, with 11 bases aligning to TRBD2. V lost 3 bases and J lost 2; bases outside the gene matches: 0. The CDR3 has 14 residues. CDR1 and CDR2 from the germline V gene are SGHTA and FQGNSA. CDR3 residues: CASSLGLAAYEQYF. Here the CDR3 DNA reads TGTGCCAGCAGCTTGGGACTAGCGGCCTACGAGCAGTACTTC. Full variable domain (rest looked up from reference TRBV7-2 and TRBJ2-7): GAGVSQSPSNKVTEKGKDVELRCDPISGHTALYWYRQSLGQGLEFLIYFQGNSAPDKSGLPSDRFSAERTGGSVSTLTIQRTQQEDSAVYLCASSLGLAAYEQYFGPGTRLTVT.

CDR3 residues: CASSSTVTIQTQYF. Written as DNA, the CDR3 is TGCGCCAGCAGTTCGACAGTTACTATACAGACCCAGTACTTC. J is TRBJ2-5 and V is TRBV4-1, with D maybe TRBD1 (5 bases). The CDR3 is 14 amino acids. Germline-derived CDR1 and CDR2 are MGHRA and YSYEKL. V lost 6 bases and J 6 bases, leaving 17 bases between the germline ends.

The V call is TRBV6-5, the J call TRBJ1-1; 7 nucleotides align to TRBD1. The CDR3 covers 13 residues. With 0 bases clipped from V and 10 bases from J, the junction kept 5 bases outside the gene matches. Germline V CDR1 and CDR2: MNHEY, SVGAGI. In nucleotides, the CDR3 is TGTGCCAGCAGTTACTCTGGACAGGCCGGAGCTTTCTTT. As protein: CASSYSGQAGAFF.

V is TRBV28 and J is TRBJ2-7; D uncertain. Trimming took off 3 bases at V and 0 bases at J, with 6 bases between the two ends. CDR3 length equals 13 residues. Per germline, CDR1 MDHEN and CDR2 SYDVKM. CDR3 sequence (DNA): TGTGCCAGCAGTTTTACACCCTCCTACGAGCAGTACTTC. Translated: CASSFTPSYEQYF. Using reference TRBV28 and TRBJ2-7 for the parts outside the CDR3, the full variable domain is DVKVTQSSRYLVKRTGEKVFLECVQDMDHENMFWYRQDPGLGLRLIYFSYDVKMKEKGDIPEGYSVSREKKERFSLILESASTNQTSMYLCASSFTPSYEQYFGPGTRLTVT.

Remarks on this clone: Compared with germline, one end of the junction differs, possibly owing to a read error. V and J are TRBV7-9 and TRBJ1-1; D call uncertain. CDR3 length: 10 amino acids. From germline, CDR1 is SEHNR and CDR2 FQNEAQ (reference sequence). CDR3 nucleotides: TGTTCCAGCAGCTTGAGTGAAGCTTTCTTT. Residues: CSSSLSEAFF. The full variable domain, rest sourced from reference TRBV7-9 and TRBJ1-1, is DTGVSQNPRHKITKRGQNVTFRCDPISEHNRLYWYRQTLGQGPEFLTYFQNEAQLEKSRLLSDRFSAERPKGSFSTLEIQRTEQGDSAMYLCSSSLSEAFFGQGTRLTVV.

The chain joins TRBV6-5 to TRBJ1-2; possibly TRBD1 for D (5 bases). CDR1 is MNHEY, CDR2 SVGAGI, per germline. The CDR3 is 16 amino acids. The V end lost 2 bases, the J end lost 3 bases, and 16 bases lay between the germline ends. The chain's CDR3 is CASSYRSRPGDYGYTF. CDR3 nucleotide sequence: TGTGCCAGCAGTTACAGGAGCCGCCCGGGGGACTATGGCTACACCTTC.

The DNA for the CDR3 is TGTGCCAGCCGAACCCCACAGGAACTACATTTT. It translates to CASRTPQELHF. This chain links TRBV28 with TRBJ1-5; perhaps TRBD1 as D (5 bases). This CDR3 contains 11 residues. Trimming removed 8 bases at V and 16 bases at J, with 18 bases between. Germline V CDR1 and CDR2: MDHEN, SYDVKM.

This clone was seen only once. The chain couples TRBV19 to TRBJ1-2, with D possibly TRBD1 on 6 matching bases. Germline V gene lookup returns CDR1 LNHDA and CDR2 SQIVND (reference sequence). The CDR3 sequence is 12 residues long. Trimming took off 5 bases at V and 8 bases at J, with 12 bases between the two ends. In DNA, the CDR3 is TGTGCCAGTAGTCCCCGACAGGCGGGCTACACCTTC. Protein: CASSPRQAGYTF.